The entry below gives a single T cell receptor beta chain sequence along with its context. The antigen remains unidentified. The data belong to a study of cytomegalovirus exposure and HLA in healthy donors. Regarding the study as a whole: Later genetic work tied a missense DCLRE1C variant to beta-chain V and J trimming. Accurate HLA-A and HLA-B prediction from TCR beta sequences was reported for most subjects. According to a later analysis, most TCR beta chains associated with CMV appeared HLA-restricted.

CDR3 size: 15 residues. Trimming took off 0 bases at V and 6 bases at J, with 12 bases between the two ends. Germline CDR1 and CDR2: LGHNA and YNFKEQ. The study ran its PCR with 60 Vbeta and 13 Jbeta primers. Repertoires were generated with immunoSEQ multiplex PCR, while TCRdb's copy carries only in-frame clones and drops some. The table includes over 80,000 clones, around four fifths detected once. V and J are TRBV4-2 and TRBJ1-5; D unclear. The specimen was PBMCs. This clonotype was obtained from a woman aged 40-49 years in good health and CMV-seronegative. The CDR3 DNA reads TGTGCCAGCAGCCAAGATCCCGGGGTCACTCAGCCCCAGCATTTT. As protein: CASSQDPGVTQPQHF.